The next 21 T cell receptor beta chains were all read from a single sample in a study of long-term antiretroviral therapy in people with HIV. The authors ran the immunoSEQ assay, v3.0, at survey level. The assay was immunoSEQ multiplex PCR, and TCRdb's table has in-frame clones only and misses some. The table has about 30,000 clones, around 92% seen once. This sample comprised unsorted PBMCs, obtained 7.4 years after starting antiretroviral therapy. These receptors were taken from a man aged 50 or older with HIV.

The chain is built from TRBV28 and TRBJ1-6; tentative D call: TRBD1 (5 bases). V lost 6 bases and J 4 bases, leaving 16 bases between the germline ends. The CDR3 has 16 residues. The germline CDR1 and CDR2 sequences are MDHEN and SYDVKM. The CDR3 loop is CASRAPMGGYNSPLHF. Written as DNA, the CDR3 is TGTGCCAGCAGAGCACCTATGGGGGGATATAATTCACCCCTCCACTTT. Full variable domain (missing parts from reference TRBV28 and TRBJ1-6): DVKVTQSSRYLVKRTGEKVFLECVQDMDHENMFWYRQDPGLGLRLIYFSYDVKMKEKGDIPEGYSVSREKKERFSLILESASTNQTSMYLCASRAPMGGYNSPLHFGNGTRLTVT.

As DNA, the CDR3 is TGTGCCAGTAACACAGGGGTTAGCGGGGGGCATCAGTACTTC. Its protein product is CASNTGVSGGHQYF. The rearrangement links TRBV19 to TRBJ2-5, with 10 bases identical to TRBD2. The CDR3 totals 14 residues. Losses at the gene ends were 7 bases for V and 11 bases for J; bases not matched to a gene: 13. CDR1 is LNHDA and CDR2 is SQIVND in the germline V gene (reference sequence).

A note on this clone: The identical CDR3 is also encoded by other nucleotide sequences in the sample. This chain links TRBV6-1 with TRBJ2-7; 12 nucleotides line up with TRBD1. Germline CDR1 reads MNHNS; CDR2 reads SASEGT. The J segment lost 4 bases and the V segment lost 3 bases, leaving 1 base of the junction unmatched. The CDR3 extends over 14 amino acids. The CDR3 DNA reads TGTGCCAGCAGTGAGGGACAGGGGGCTTACGAGCAGTACTTC. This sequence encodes CASSEGQGAYEQYF.

CDR3 sequence: CASGVELDEQYF. DNA of the CDR3: TGTGCCTCTGGGGTAGAATTGGACGAGCAGTACTTC. The gene calls are TRBV5-6 and TRBJ2-7; no reliable D call. The CDR3 is 12 amino acids. Germline V gene lookup returns CDR1 SGHDT and CDR2 YYEEEE. V was pared by 10 bases and J by 5 bases, with 16 bases between.

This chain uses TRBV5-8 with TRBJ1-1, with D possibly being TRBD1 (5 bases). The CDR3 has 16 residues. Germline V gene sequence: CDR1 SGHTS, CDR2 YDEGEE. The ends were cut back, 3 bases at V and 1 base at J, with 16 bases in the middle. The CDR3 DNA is TGTGCCAGCAGCTGGAGACCGTCCGGGGCGAACACTGAAGCTTTCTTT. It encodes CASSWRPSGANTEAFF.

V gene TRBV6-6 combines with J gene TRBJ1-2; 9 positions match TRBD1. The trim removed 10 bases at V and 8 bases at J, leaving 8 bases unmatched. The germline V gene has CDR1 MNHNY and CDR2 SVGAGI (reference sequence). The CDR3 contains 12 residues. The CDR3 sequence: CATEQGARGYTF. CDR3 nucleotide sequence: TGTGCCACAGAACAGGGGGCGCGAGGCTACACCTTC.

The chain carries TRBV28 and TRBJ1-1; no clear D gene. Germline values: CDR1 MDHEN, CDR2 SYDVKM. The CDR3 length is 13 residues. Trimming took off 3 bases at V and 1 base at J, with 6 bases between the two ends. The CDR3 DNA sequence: TGTGCCAGCAGTTTTTATCGGAACACTGAAGCTTTCTTT. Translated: CASSFYRNTEAFF.

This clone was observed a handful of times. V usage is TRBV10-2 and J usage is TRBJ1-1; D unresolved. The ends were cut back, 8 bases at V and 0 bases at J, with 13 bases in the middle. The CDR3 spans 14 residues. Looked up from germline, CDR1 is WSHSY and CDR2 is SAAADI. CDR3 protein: CASGRTAMNTEAFF. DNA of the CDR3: TGCGCCAGCGGAAGGACGGCCATGAACACTGAAGCTTTCTTT.

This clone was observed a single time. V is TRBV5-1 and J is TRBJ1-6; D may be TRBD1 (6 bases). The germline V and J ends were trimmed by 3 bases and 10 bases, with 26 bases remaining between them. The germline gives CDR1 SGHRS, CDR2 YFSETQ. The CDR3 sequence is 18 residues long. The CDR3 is CASSSRGAGGTTGSPLHF. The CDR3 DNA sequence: TGCGCCAGCAGCTCCCGAGGGGCGGGGGGGACCACAGGGTCACCCCTCCACTTT.

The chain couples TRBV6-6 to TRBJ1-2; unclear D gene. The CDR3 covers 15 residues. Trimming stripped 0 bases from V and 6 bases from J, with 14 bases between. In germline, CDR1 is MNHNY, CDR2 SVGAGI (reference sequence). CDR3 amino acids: CASSYSSEALNGYTF. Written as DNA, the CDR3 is TGTGCCAGCAGTTACTCGAGCGAAGCGCTTAATGGCTACACCTTC.

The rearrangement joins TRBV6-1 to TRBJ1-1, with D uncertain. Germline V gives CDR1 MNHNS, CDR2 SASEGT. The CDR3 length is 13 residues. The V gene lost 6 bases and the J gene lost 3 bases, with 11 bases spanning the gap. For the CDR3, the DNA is TGTGCCAGCAGGACACCGGTGCACACTGAAGCTTTCTTT. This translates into CASRTPVHTEAFF.

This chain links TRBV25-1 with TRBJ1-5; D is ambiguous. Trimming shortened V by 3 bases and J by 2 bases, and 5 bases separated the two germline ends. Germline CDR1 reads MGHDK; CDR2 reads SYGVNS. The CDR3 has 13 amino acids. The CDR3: CASSESGNQPQHF. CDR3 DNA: TGTGCCAGCAGTGAGTCGGGCAATCAGCCCCAGCATTTT.

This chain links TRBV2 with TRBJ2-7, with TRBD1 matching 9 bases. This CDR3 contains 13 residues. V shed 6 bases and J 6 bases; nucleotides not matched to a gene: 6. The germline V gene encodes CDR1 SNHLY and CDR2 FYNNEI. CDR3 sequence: CASSRQGGREQYF. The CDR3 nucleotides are TGTGCCAGCAGCCGACAGGGGGGGCGCGAGCAGTACTTC.

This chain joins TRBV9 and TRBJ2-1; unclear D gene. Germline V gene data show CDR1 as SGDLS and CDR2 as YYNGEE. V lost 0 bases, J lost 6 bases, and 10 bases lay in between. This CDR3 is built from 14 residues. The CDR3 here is CASSVGGTSNEQFF. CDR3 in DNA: TGTGCCAGCAGCGTAGGAGGAACAAGCAATGAGCAGTTCTTC.

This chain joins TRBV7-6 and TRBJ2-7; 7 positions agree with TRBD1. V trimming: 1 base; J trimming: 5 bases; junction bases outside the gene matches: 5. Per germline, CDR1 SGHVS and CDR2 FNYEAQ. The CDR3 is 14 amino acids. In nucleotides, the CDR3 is TGTGCCAGCAGCTTAGGCTCCGACAGGGACGAGCAGTACTTC. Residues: CASSLGSDRDEQYF.

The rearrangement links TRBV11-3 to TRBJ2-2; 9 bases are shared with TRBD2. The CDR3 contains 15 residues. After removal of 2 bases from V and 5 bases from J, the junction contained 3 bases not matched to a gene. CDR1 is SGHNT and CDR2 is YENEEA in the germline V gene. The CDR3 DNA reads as TGTGCCAGCAGCTTAAAAGCGGGGGGAACCGGGGAGCTGTTTTTT. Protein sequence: CASSLKAGGTGELFF.

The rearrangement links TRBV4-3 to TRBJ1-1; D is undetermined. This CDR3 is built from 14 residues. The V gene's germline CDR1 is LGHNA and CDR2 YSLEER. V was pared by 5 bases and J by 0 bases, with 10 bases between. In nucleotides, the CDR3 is TGCGCCAGCAGCATCGGACTGTTGAACACTGAAGCTTTCTTT. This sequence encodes CASSIGLLNTEAFF.

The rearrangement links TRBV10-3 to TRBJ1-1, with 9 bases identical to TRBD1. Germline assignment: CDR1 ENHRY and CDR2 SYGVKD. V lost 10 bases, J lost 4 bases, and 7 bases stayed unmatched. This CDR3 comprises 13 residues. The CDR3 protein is CASRDRDATEAFF. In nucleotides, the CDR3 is TGTGCCAGTCGGGACAGGGACGCCACTGAAGCTTTCTTT.

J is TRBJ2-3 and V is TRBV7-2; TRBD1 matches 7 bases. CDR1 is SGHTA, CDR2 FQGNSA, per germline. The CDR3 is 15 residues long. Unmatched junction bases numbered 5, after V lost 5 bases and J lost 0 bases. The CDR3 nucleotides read TGTGCCAGCAGCGGAGGACAGGTTAGCACAGATACGCAGTATTTT. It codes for CASSGGQVSTDTQYF.

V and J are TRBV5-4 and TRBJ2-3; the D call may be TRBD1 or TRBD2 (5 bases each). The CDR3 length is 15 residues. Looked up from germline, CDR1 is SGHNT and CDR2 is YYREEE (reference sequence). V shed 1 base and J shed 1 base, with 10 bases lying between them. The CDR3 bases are TGTGCCAGCAGCTTGTGGGGGTTCGGCACAGATACGCAGTATTTT. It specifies CASSLWGFGTDTQYF. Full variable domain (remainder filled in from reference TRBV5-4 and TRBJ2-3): ETGVTQSPTHLIKTRGQQVTLRCSSQSGHNTVSWYQQALGQGPQFIFQYYREEENGRGNFPPRFSGLQFPNYSSELNVNALELDDSALYLCASSLWGFGTDTQYFGPGTRLTVL.

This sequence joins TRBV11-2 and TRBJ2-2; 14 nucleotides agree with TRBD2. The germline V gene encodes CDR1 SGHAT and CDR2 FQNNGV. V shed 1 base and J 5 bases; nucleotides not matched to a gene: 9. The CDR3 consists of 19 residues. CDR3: CASSLAPRLAGGDTGELFF. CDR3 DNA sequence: TGTGCCAGCAGCTTAGCCCCGCGACTAGCGGGGGGGGATACCGGGGAGCTGTTTTTT.